One sample yielded the 23 T cell receptor beta chains listed below, sequenced in a study of beta chain features in type 1 diabetes. Findings and limits, study-wide: People with Type 1 diabetes carried modestly yet significantly shorter TCRB CDR3s in all four CD4+ subsets.

Sequencing targeted expressed TCRB transcripts, as all isolated RNA had been reverse transcribed. TCRdb's table, derived via immunoSEQ multiplex PCR, lists solely in-frame clones and lacks some. This sample has about 240,000 clones, with approximately 13% found just once. These receptors have no known antigen. Sequencing was performed on naive CD4+ T cells from blood. The origin of the receptors is a man aged 30 to 45 with type 1 diabetes.

The sample holds a few counts of this clone. The chain uses TRBV28 and TRBJ2-5, with D unresolved. This CDR3 contains 12 residues. Germline V gene data show CDR1 as MDHEN and CDR2 as SYDVKM. Trimming pared 4 bases from V and 5 bases from J, leaving 8 bases between. CDR3 nucleotide sequence: TGTGCCAGCAGTTGGCTGAGGGAGACCCAGTACTTC. This sequence encodes CASSWLRETQYF. The whole variable domain, remainder taken from reference TRBV28 and TRBJ2-5, is DVKVTQSSRYLVKRTGEKVFLECVQDMDHENMFWYRQDPGLGLRLIYFSYDVKMKEKGDIPEGYSVSREKKERFSLILESASTNQTSMYLCASSWLRETQYFGPGTRLLVL.

The rearrangement joins TRBV2 to TRBJ2-5; TRBD1 is a possible D gene (7 bases). V lost 7 bases and J 5 bases, leaving 23 bases between the germline ends. The CDR3 covers 16 residues. Germline V gene lookup returns CDR1 SNHLY and CDR2 FYNNEI. CDR3 nucleotide sequence: TGTGCCAGCATACCATCCCTGGCAGGGGGGCCTGAGACCCAGTACTTC. Its protein is CASIPSLAGGPETQYF.

This clone was observed a few times. The V and J genes are TRBV10-3 and TRBJ1-4; D gene ambiguous. Trimming stripped 1 base from V and 0 bases from J, with 6 bases between. Germline V gene sequence: CDR1 ENHRY, CDR2 SYGVKD. The CDR3 consists of 15 residues. The CDR3 DNA reads as TGTGCCATCAGTGAGTATGAGGCAACTAATGAAAAACTGTTTTTT. It encodes CAISEYEATNEKLFF.

CDR3: CASSLIRGGNSPLHF. CDR3 sequence (DNA): TGTGCCAGCAGTTTAATAAGGGGGGGTAATTCACCCCTCCACTTT. The genes are TRBV27 and TRBJ1-6; weak D call: TRBD1 (6 bases). Germline lookup yields CDR1 MNHEY and CDR2 SMNVEV (reference sequence). Between the trimmed V and J ends, which lost 2 bases and 6 bases, there was a span of 11 bases. This CDR3 contains 15 residues.

The chain links TRBV25-1 to TRBJ2-7; 10 bases are shared with TRBD1. Unmatched junction bases numbered 5, after V lost 1 base and J lost 2 bases. This CDR3 has 16 residues. Germline CDR1 MGHDK, CDR2 SYGVNS. CDR3 sequence (DNA): TGTGCCAGCAGTGAATCCGGGACAGGGGTTCCCTACGAGCAGTACTTC. It translates to CASSESGTGVPYEQYF.

This clone was seen a few times. The chain employs TRBV14 and TRBJ2-1; 8 bases agree with TRBD1. CDR1 and CDR2 from the germline V gene are SGHDN and FVKESK. V shed 8 bases, J shed 7 bases, and the junction held 10 bases outside the gene matches. The CDR3 loop spans 14 amino acids. CDR3 in DNA: TGTGCCAGCGGACGACAGGGGTTGGGGAATGAGCAGTTCTTC. This encodes CASGRQGLGNEQFF.

This chain uses TRBV10-3 with TRBJ1-5; D perhaps matches TRBD1 (5 bases). The CDR3 has 15 amino acids. Germline CDR1 and CDR2: ENHRY and SYGVKD. V dropped 5 bases and J dropped 0 bases, with 11 bases sitting between them. The CDR3 loop is CAISRGLSSNQPQHF. Here the CDR3 DNA reads TGTGCCATCAGTAGGGGCCTATCTAGCAATCAGCCCCAGCATTTT.

The V and J genes are TRBV18 and TRBJ1-1; maybe TRBD1 (5 bases). CDR3 length: 13 residues. Germline V gives CDR1 KGHSH, CDR2 LQKENI. Trimming pared 6 bases from V and 4 bases from J, leaving 12 bases between. The DNA for the CDR3 is TGTGCCAGCTCCGACAGTTACCTCACTGAAGCTTTCTTT. Translation: CASSDSYLTEAFF.

This clone was counted a few times. This sequence joins TRBV6-1 and TRBJ1-6, with a possible D match to TRBD1 (6 bases). This CDR3 is built from 14 residues. Germline assignment: CDR1 MNHNS and CDR2 SASEGT. Trimming took off 6 bases at V and 7 bases at J, with 13 bases between the two ends. CDR3 bases: TGTGCCAGCAGGCCGGGACACACGAATTCACCCCTCCACTTT. Translated, it gives CASRPGHTNSPLHF.

The V gene is TRBV2, the J gene TRBJ1-3; D is perhaps TRBD1 (5 bases). Germline V gene lookup returns CDR1 SNHLY and CDR2 FYNNEI. V shed 0 bases and J shed 0 bases, with 9 bases lying between them. CDR3 length equals 16 residues. CDR3 bases: TGTGCCAGCAGTGAAGCGGGGGGAAGCTCTGGAAACACCATATATTTT. Translating gives CASSEAGGSSGNTIYF.

The rearrangement links TRBV6-5 to TRBJ1-3; D uncertain. V lost 2 bases, J lost 0 bases, and 5 bases lay in between. The CDR3 is 14 amino acids. CDR1 is MNHEY, CDR2 SVGAGI, per germline. The CDR3 sequence is CASSYGSSGNTIYF. The CDR3, as DNA: TGTGCCAGCAGTTACGGGAGCTCTGGAAACACCATATATTTT.

This clone appeared a few times. J is TRBJ2-2 and V is TRBV9; TRBD1 matches at 10 bases. The CDR3 spans 15 residues. CDR1 is SGDLS and CDR2 is YYNGEE in the germline V gene. V lost 0 bases, J lost 6 bases, and 2 bases stayed unmatched. The CDR3 DNA is TGTGCCAGCAGCGTAGCGGGACAGGGGTCCGGGGAGCTGTTTTTT. Translation gives CASSVAGQGSGELFF.

This rearrangement joins TRBV11-2 to TRBJ2-1; 7 nucleotides align to TRBD1. Germline values: CDR1 SGHAT, CDR2 FQNNGV. J was trimmed by 0 bases and V by 1 base; bases with no gene match: 3. The CDR3 consists of 16 residues. The CDR3 nucleotides are TGTGCCAGCAGCTTAGTGGGGACAGCCTCCTACAATGAGCAGTTCTTC. Translating gives CASSLVGTASYNEQFF.

The gene calls are TRBV9 and TRBJ1-2; D not resolved. Germline assignment: CDR1 SGDLS and CDR2 YYNGEE. V was pared by 3 bases and J by 2 bases, with 14 bases between. This CDR3 contains 15 residues. The CDR3 loop is CASSASRFYNYGYTF. Here the CDR3 DNA reads TGTGCCAGCAGCGCTAGCAGATTTTACAACTATGGCTACACCTTC. The full variable domain, with the rest looked up from reference TRBV9 and TRBJ1-2, is DSGVTQTPKHLITATGQRVTLRCSPRSGDLSVYWYQQSLDQGLQFLIQYYNGEERAKGNILERFSAQQFPDLHSELNLSSLELGDSALYFCASSASRFYNYGYTFGSGTRLTVV.

This clone appeared a few times. This chain joins TRBV30 and TRBJ1-1; a weak D match, TRBD1 (6 bases). The V end lost 2 bases, the J end lost 5 bases, and 15 bases lay between the germline ends. Germline V gene sequence: CDR1 GTSNPN, CDR2 SVGIG (reference sequence). The CDR3 is 14 amino acids. CDR3 protein: CAWSKQGGGTEAFF. The CDR3 nucleotides read TGTGCCTGGAGTAAACAGGGTGGCGGGACTGAAGCTTTCTTT.

The rearrangement joins TRBV30 to TRBJ2-5, with unresolved D. Trimming took 2 bases from V and 1 from J, leaving 8 bases between them. The CDR3 extends over 13 amino acids. Germline-derived CDR1 and CDR2 are GTSNPN and SVGIG (reference sequence). The CDR3 bases are TGTGCCTGGAGTTCCCAGGCCCAAGAGACCCAGTACTTC. Encoded protein: CAWSSQAQETQYF.

The V gene is TRBV6-5, the J gene TRBJ1-2; D unresolved. Germline lookup yields CDR1 MNHEY and CDR2 SVGAGI. The CDR3 extends over 13 amino acids. Trimming pared 2 bases from V and 5 bases from J, leaving 9 bases between. The CDR3 DNA reads TGTGCCAGCAGTTACGAGGGCGGGTATGGCTACACCTTC. Its protein product is CASSYEGGYGYTF.

This clone was observed a handful of times. This sequence joins TRBV7-9 and TRBJ2-7; TRBD2 might be the D (5 bases). Germline CDR1 and CDR2: SEHNR and FQNEAQ (reference sequence). Trimming cost V 4 bases and J 6 bases, with 13 bases left between them. The CDR3 spans 13 residues. CDR3 sequence reads: CASSWLSEGEQYF. The CDR3 region has the DNA TGTGCCAGCAGCTGGCTTAGCGAAGGCGAGCAGTACTTC.

The rearrangement links TRBV5-1 to TRBJ1-1, with D maybe TRBD1 (6 bases). This CDR3 has 13 amino acids. V lost 3 bases and J lost 1, with 7 bases in between. CDR1 is SGHRS and CDR2 is YFSETQ in the germline V gene. The chain's CDR3 is CASSWTENTEAFF. CDR3 DNA: TGCGCCAGCAGCTGGACAGAGAACACTGAAGCTTTCTTT.

This clone showed up just a few times. The chain has TRBV9 and TRBJ1-6; TRBD1 matches 8 bases. Germline V gene lookup returns CDR1 SGDLS and CDR2 YYNGEE. Trimming at V came to 2 bases and at J to 7 bases, leaving 5 bases not matched to a gene. The length of the CDR3 is 15 residues. The CDR3 DNA follows: TGTGCCAGCAGCGTTTCTGGACAGGGAAATTCACCCCTCCACTTT. Translated: CASSVSGQGNSPLHF. Full variable domain (outside the CDR3, taken from reference TRBV9 and TRBJ1-6): DSGVTQTPKHLITATGQRVTLRCSPRSGDLSVYWYQQSLDQGLQFLIQYYNGEERAKGNILERFSAQQFPDLHSELNLSSLELGDSALYFCASSVSGQGNSPLHFGNGTRLTVT.

The chain employs TRBV7-6 and TRBJ2-7, with 8 nucleotides matching TRBD1. The CDR3 spans 15 residues. V dropped 5 bases and J dropped 3; count of bases not matched to a gene: 9. The V gene's germline CDR1 is SGHVS and CDR2 FNYEAQ. The CDR3 region is CASSPGQGRNYEQYF. The DNA for the CDR3 is TGTGCCAGCAGCCCAGGACAGGGACGTAACTACGAGCAGTACTTC. The whole variable domain, filled in from reference TRBV7-6 and TRBJ2-7, reads GAGVSQSPRYKVTKRGQDVALRCDPISGHVSLYWYRQALGQGPEFLTYFNYEAQQDKSGLPNDRFSAERPEGSISTLTIQRTEQRDSAMYRCASSPGQGRNYEQYFGPGTRLTVT.

This clone turned up a few times. This chain uses TRBV16 with TRBJ1-5; the match to TRBD1 covers 8 bases. Germline-derived CDR1 and CDR2 are KGHSY and FQNENV. This CDR3 spans 16 amino acids. The junction had 12 bases not matched to a gene; V was cut back by 7 bases and J by 4 bases. Here the CDR3 reads CASTRDRLSGNQPQHF. DNA of the CDR3: TGTGCCAGCACCCGGGACAGGTTATCGGGAAATCAGCCCCAGCATTTT.

In this sample, this clone turned up a few times. The chain has TRBV29-1 and TRBJ2-7; D uncertain. The germline gives CDR1 SQVTM, CDR2 ANQGSEA. The length of the CDR3 is 10 residues. V lost 0 bases to trimming and J lost 10 bases, with 7 bases between them. CDR3 DNA sequence: TGCAGCGTTGAAGACGAGGATCAGTACTTC. As protein: CSVEDEDQYF.